Listed below are T cell receptor beta chains from one sample, sequenced in a study of blood T cells in healthy people across ages. MiXCR, applied by TCRdb to the 5' RACE reads, yields one record per CDR3 protein. This table has 1.5 million to 2 million distinct CDR3 sequences, 28% appearing once. The sample taken for sequencing was blood. The receptors here all came from a woman in her 30s in good health. Each CDR3 is given without its conserved first and last residue.

>TRBJ2-3|TRBV5-1
ASSRLAGGRTDTQY
>TRBJ2-7|TRBV29-1
SLRDGSYGQY
>TRBJ2-1|TRBV20-1
GARDLASGYNEQF
>TRBJ1-5|TRBV20-1
SAANPGGNQPQH
>TRBJ2-1|TRBV7-2
ASSLETSGNYNEQF
>TRBJ2-5|TRBV7-2
ARGPGGGNEQY
>TRBJ2-1|TRBV6-2/TRBV6-3
ASSGGTHEQF
>TRBJ1-2|TRBV12-3/TRBV12-4
ASTRGSLANYGYT
>TRBJ2-4|TRBV7-2
ASSSPGTY
>TRBJ2-7|TRBV9
ASSASDRGSYEQY
>TRBJ2-1|TRBV29-1
SVGRTHSYNEQF
>TRBJ1-1|TRBV9
ASSVTGVTEAF
>TRBJ1-1|TRBV6-5
ASSYVGGRDTEAF
>TRBJ2-6|TRBV20-1
SARGNTSPLT
>TRBJ2-4|TRBV29-1
SVILAGSKNIQY
>TRBJ1-2|TRBV6-2/TRBV6-3
ASSTPTGANT
>TRBJ1-6|TRBV7-9
ASSWDLGNSPLH
>TRBJ2-5|TRBV29-1
SVGPSGDGTQY
>TRBJ1-1|TRBV6-2/TRBV6-3
ASSYLRSGVDTEAF
>TRBJ1-5|TRBV5-1
ARSGTGGRQPQH
>TRBJ1-6|TRBV5-1
ASSLASGEGSPLH
>TRBJ1-1|TRBV2
ASEGQTTRNTEAF
>TRBJ2-1|TRBV4-1
ASSQVRGSGNEQF
>TRBJ2-5|TRBV7-2
ASSLGGSITQETQY
>TRBJ2-4|TRBV15
ATSRDTDRGGIQY
>TRBJ2-6|TRBV20-1
SARSTGRGANVRT
>TRBJ1-5|TRBV7-6
ASSQNQNSNQPQH
>TRBJ2-2|TRBV6-1
ASISPGRWIRELF
>TRBJ2-7|TRBV18
ASSPASRERNEQY
>TRBJ2-3|TRBV12-3/TRBV12-4
ASRPAGGHDTQY
>TRBJ1-5|TRBV3-1
ASNQDNVNQPQH
>TRBJ1-2|TRBV27
ASGLRANYGYT
>-|TRBV7-9
ASSLGIRTDSYEQY
>TRBJ2-1|TRBV10-3
AISAGKKRGPFNEQF
>TRBJ1-2|TRBV24-1
ATSDHPGQGRDGYT
>TRBJ1-5|TRBV2
ASSRGEGNQPQH
>TRBJ2-7|TRBV12-3/TRBV12-4
ASSSTGATYEQY
>TRBJ2-3|TRBV5-5
ASSTVFGSTDTQY